This TCR beta chain was identified during a study of chemoradiotherapy in HPV16-positive cancers. Study-wide background: Candidate HPV-specific clones and shared TCR motifs came from a couple of HPV16-positive patients. Study-wide results and caveats: Non-HPV-specific T cells did not expand in tumors during treatment, whereas candidate HPV-specific clones and E7-related motifs did.

The sample holds one count of this clone. Its matching antigen is unknown. The method was immunoSEQ multiplex PCR; TCRdb's version includes in-frame clones alone and lacks a portion of them. The data contain about 36,000 clones, approximately 90% of them singletons. This CDR3 has 14 residues. The germline V gene has CDR1 SGHTS and CDR2 YDEGEE. V was shortened by 6 bases and J by 2 bases, with 15 bases between the two germline ends. The V call is TRBV5-8, the J call TRBJ2-7; the D gene is possibly TRBD1 (8 bases). Sequencing was performed on blood, taken from a patient who underwent chemoradiotherapy. This clonotype originated in a human donor with HPV-associated anogenital cancer. CDR3 DNA sequence: TGTGCCAGCACAAACAGGGGGGGAGCCTACGAGCAGTACTTC. This encodes CASTNRGGAYEQYF.